The next 28 T cell receptor beta chains were all read from a single sample in a study of blood T cell repertoires in COVID-19. Produced via immunoSEQ multiplex PCR; TCRdb's table is partial and in-frame only. Of about 130,000 clones listed, roughly 84% are singletons. Sequencing input: peripheral blood. The receptors were sampled from a woman aged 25 to 39 who had recovered from COVID-19.

This sequence joins TRBV7-3 and TRBJ2-5, with 10 bases fitting TRBD1. The germline V gene has CDR1 SGHTA and CDR2 FQGTGA. Germline trimming cut 4 bases from V and 1 base from J; bases unmatched to any gene: 3. The CDR3 runs to 15 residues. CDR3 sequence reads: CASSSGTGAQETQYF. The CDR3, as DNA: TGTGCCAGCAGCTCCGGGACAGGGGCCCAAGAGACCCAGTACTTC.

The chain has TRBV15 and TRBJ2-1; the D gene is possibly TRBD1 (5 bases). In germline, CDR1 is LNHNV, CDR2 YYDKDF (reference sequence). V gave up 0 bases and J gave up 0 bases, with 12 bases separating them. This CDR3 is built from 17 residues. The DNA for the CDR3 is TGTGCCACCAGCAGAGAGAGAGACAGAAGCTCCTACAATGAGCAGTTCTTC. Its protein product is CATSRERDRSSYNEQFF.

This chain joins TRBV19 and TRBJ2-3; 9 bases are shared with TRBD2. Germline-derived CDR1 and CDR2 are LNHDA and SQIVND (reference sequence). CDR3 size: 14 residues. V lost 7 bases, J lost 3 bases, and 5 bases stayed unmatched. CDR3: CASTASGATDTQYF. The CDR3 nucleotides read TGTGCCAGTACCGCTAGCGGGGCGACAGATACGCAGTATTTT. The complete variable domain, with remaining parts taken from reference TRBV19 and TRBJ2-3, reads DGGITQSPKYLFRKEGQNVTLSCEQNLNHDAMYWYRQDPGQGLRLIYYSQIVNDFQKGDIAEGYSVSREKKESFPLTVTSAQKNPTAFYLCASTASGATDTQYFGPGTRLTVL.

The rearrangement links TRBV9 to TRBJ1-2; 11 bases align to TRBD1. Unmatched junction bases numbered 12, after V lost 1 base and J lost 7 bases. The CDR3 is 17 residues long. Germline CDR1 and CDR2: SGDLS and YYNGEE. CDR3 amino acids: CASSVRTGGHGWGGYTF. CDR3 coding DNA: TGTGCCAGCAGCGTACGGACAGGGGGCCATGGTTGGGGTGGCTACACCTTC.

V and J are TRBV5-1 and TRBJ2-2; 11 bases fit TRBD2. Germline-derived CDR1 and CDR2 are SGHRS and YFSETQ. This CDR3 has 15 amino acids. V lost 5 bases, J lost 1 base, and 1 base stayed unmatched. The CDR3 spells CASRTSGENTGELFF. In nucleotides, the CDR3 is TGCGCCAGCAGGACTAGCGGGGAGAACACCGGGGAGCTGTTTTTT.

The chain links TRBV2 to TRBJ2-5; D perhaps matches TRBD2 (6 bases). V lost 2 bases and J 5 bases, leaving 21 bases between the germline ends. The length of the CDR3 is 17 residues. Germline assignment: CDR1 SNHLY and CDR2 FYNNEI. CDR3 nucleotides: TGTGCCAGCAGTGAACCACCATCTTTGGCGGGGCGGGAGACCCAGTACTTC. It translates to CASSEPPSLAGRETQYF.

The chain recombines TRBV19 with TRBJ2-3; 16 bases match TRBD2. The CDR3 is made up of 17 amino acids. With V trimmed by 4 bases and J by 4 bases, 5 bases remained unmatched. CDR1 is LNHDA and CDR2 is SQIVND in the germline V gene (reference sequence). In nucleotides, the CDR3 is TGTGCCAGTAGTAGGGGACTAGCGGGAGGGCCGGCAGATACGCAGTATTTT. It yields the protein CASSRGLAGGPADTQYF.

The chain uses TRBV18 and TRBJ2-3; D might be TRBD1 (5 bases). Germline CDR1 KGHSH, CDR2 LQKENI. V lost 3 bases, J lost 2 bases, and 15 bases lay in between. There are 16 residues in the CDR3. The DNA of the CDR3 is TGTGCCAGCTCACCGCAGACAGCTTCAGCCACAGATACGCAGTATTTT. Translating it yields CASSPQTASATDTQYF.

The CDR3, as DNA: TGTGCCAGCAGGCGACAGGGAGCAGAGACCCAGTACTTC. Translation gives CASRRQGAETQYF. V gene TRBV28 combines with J gene TRBJ2-5; 7 bases fit TRBD1. CDR3 length: 13 residues. The V gene's germline CDR1 is MDHEN and CDR2 SYDVKM. The trim removed 6 bases at V and 4 bases at J, leaving 5 bases unmatched.

This clone appeared a few times. The V call is TRBV5-4, the J call TRBJ2-7, with 7 bases fitting TRBD1. The CDR3 is 15 residues long. Trimming at V came to 4 bases and at J to 4 bases, leaving 11 bases not matched to a gene. Germline V gives CDR1 SGHNT, CDR2 YYREEE (reference sequence). The CDR3, as DNA: TGTGCCAGCAGCAACGACAGGGCCTCTTCTTACGAGCAGTACTTC. This sequence encodes CASSNDRASSYEQYF.

The rearrangement links TRBV6-2 or TRBV6-3 to TRBJ2-7; TRBD1 matches 7 bases. The germline gives CDR1 MNHEY, CDR2 SVGEGT. The length of the CDR3 is 20 residues. V shed 4 bases and J 2 bases; nucleotides not matched to a gene: 23. The CDR3 DNA follows: TGTGCCAGCAGTTTCAATTCGAGGGGACAGCACGTGGGCTACCCCTACGAGCAGTACTTC. It yields the protein CASSFNSRGQHVGYPYEQYF.

The chain recombines TRBV5-1 with TRBJ1-3; possibly TRBD1 for D (6 bases). Trimming took off 1 base at V and 4 bases at J, with 9 bases between the two ends. Germline loops: CDR1 SGHRS, CDR2 YFSETQ. The CDR3 runs to 14 residues. The CDR3 region is CASSLTGYGNTIYF. The CDR3 nucleotides read TGCGCCAGCAGCTTGACAGGGTACGGAAACACCATATATTTT.

The V gene is TRBV7-6, the J gene TRBJ1-1; D may be TRBD1 (6 bases). CDR3 size: 16 residues. V was pared by 5 bases and J by 2 bases, with 18 bases between. Germline lookup yields CDR1 SGHVS and CDR2 FNYEAQ. CDR3 region: CASSPGTGQPNTEAFF. CDR3 bases: TGTGCCAGCAGCCCCGGAACCGGACAGCCCAACACTGAAGCTTTCTTT.

V and J are TRBV7-8 and TRBJ1-5, with no clear D. The CDR3 covers 15 residues. Trimming cost V 1 base and J 0 bases, with 7 bases left between them. Germline CDR1 SGHVS, CDR2 FQNEAQ. CDR3 nucleotides: TGTGCCAGCAGCTTAGGCCAGAATAGCAATCAGCCCCAGCATTTT. This encodes CASSLGQNSNQPQHF.

The chain carries TRBV6-5 and TRBJ1-3; 7 nucleotides match TRBD1. Trimming cost V 4 bases and J 4 bases; bases outside gene matches: 7. Germline values: CDR1 MNHEY, CDR2 SVGAGI. CDR3 length: 15 amino acids. CDR3 DNA: TGTGCCAGCAGTTCCCGGACAGGTGGCGGAAACACCATATATTTT. Translating it yields CASSSRTGGGNTIYF.

The V gene is TRBV6-2 or TRBV6-3, the J gene TRBJ1-2; possible D gene TRBD1, 5 bases. This CDR3 region has 16 residues. Trimming stripped 2 bases from V and 8 bases from J, with 21 bases between. Germline V gene data show CDR1 as MNHEY and CDR2 as SVGEGT. The CDR3 DNA reads as TGTGCCAGCAGTTACAGTCATTCTGGGCAGGGATGGGGCTACACCTTC. This encodes CASSYSHSGQGWGYTF.

The chain couples TRBV7-9 to TRBJ1-1; TRBD1 is a possible D gene (5 bases). Deletions cut 5 bases from V and 0 bases from J, with 22 bases between. The germline V gene has CDR1 SEHNR and CDR2 FQNEAQ (reference sequence). This CDR3 contains 18 residues. CDR3 nucleotides: TGTGCCAGCAGCGTAGGGTCCCTGAAAGGGGAAATGAACACTGAAGCTTTCTTT. It translates to CASSVGSLKGEMNTEAFF.

This rearrangement joins TRBV6-5 to TRBJ2-1; 10 nucleotides match TRBD1. V lost 7 bases and J lost 4; bases outside the gene matches: 7. The CDR3 totals 15 residues. In germline, CDR1 is MNHEY, CDR2 SVGAGI. The CDR3 loop reads CASISRTGGYNEQFF. CDR3 nucleotides: TGTGCCAGCATTTCCAGGACAGGGGGATACAATGAGCAGTTCTTC.

This chain joins TRBV5-1 and TRBJ2-1; no clear D gene. This CDR3 is built from 13 residues. Trimming pared 1 base from V and 8 bases from J, leaving 10 bases between. Germline-derived CDR1 and CDR2 are SGHRS and YFSETQ. CDR3 residues: CASSLIPRDEQFF. CDR3 nucleotide sequence: TGCGCCAGCAGCTTGATTCCCCGGGATGAGCAGTTCTTC.

This chain connects TRBV18 to TRBJ2-7; possibly TRBD1 for D (6 bases). Trimming removed 5 bases at V and 12 bases at J, with 17 bases between. The length of the CDR3 is 12 residues. Germline CDR1 is KGHSH and CDR2 is LQKENI. CDR3 loop: CASSFNGQLLYF. The CDR3 DNA is TGTGCCAGCTCATTTAACGGACAGTTGTTGTACTTC. Looking up the rest from reference TRBV18 and TRBJ2-7 gives the full variable domain: NAGVMQNPRHLVRRRGQEARLRCSPMKGHSHVYWYRQLPEEGLKFMVYLQKENIIDESGMPKERFSAEFPKEGPSILRIQQVVRGDSAAYFCASSFNGQLLYFGPGTRLTVT.

The chain has TRBV6-6 and TRBJ2-1, with TRBD1 matching over 7 bases. Per germline, CDR1 MNHNY and CDR2 SVGAGI (reference sequence). V shed 2 bases and J 2 bases; nucleotides not matched to a gene: 0. This CDR3 has 14 residues. Here the CDR3 reads CASSYGTAYNEQFF. In DNA, the CDR3 is TGTGCCAGCAGTTACGGGACAGCCTACAATGAGCAGTTCTTC.

A few counts support this clone. The chain employs TRBV6-1 and TRBJ1-1; 12 nucleotides agree with TRBD1. Per the germline V gene, CDR1 is MNHNS and CDR2 is SASEGT. J lost 6 bases, V lost 2 bases, and 4 bases had no gene match. The CDR3 runs to 15 residues. CDR3 sequence reads: CASSEYGTGGSEAFF. DNA for the CDR3: TGTGCCAGCAGTGAATATGGGACAGGGGGCTCTGAAGCTTTCTTT.

As regards this clone: The CDR3 does not close with the conserved phenylalanine or tryptophan, likely indicating a read error. Because the CDR3's place on the DNA is in doubt, the DNA is left out and the CDR3 is given as listed by TCRdb. The chain has TRBV6-1 and TRBJ1-1; the table's TRBD1 call for D was not verified on the DNA. The germline V gene has CDR1 MNHNS and CDR2 SASEGT. The CDR3 is made up of 12 amino acids, end residues included. CDR3 loop: CASSDLTGPLEP.

The chain uses TRBV9 and TRBJ1-1; D gene ambiguous. The CDR3 is 14 amino acids. V was cut by 0 bases and J by 0 bases, with 6 bases left in between. Germline V gene lookup returns CDR1 SGDLS and CDR2 YYNGEE. CDR3 sequence reads: CASSVAEMNTEAFF. The CDR3 DNA follows: TGTGCCAGCAGCGTAGCCGAGATGAACACTGAAGCTTTCTTT.

The rearrangement uses TRBV28 and TRBJ2-7, with D possibly TRBD1 on 6 matching bases. Per germline, CDR1 MDHEN and CDR2 SYDVKM. This CDR3 has 13 residues. V shed 4 bases and J shed 2 bases, with 9 bases lying between them. This CDR3 is CASSSGQTYEQYF. The CDR3 coding sequence is TGTGCCAGCAGTTCGGGACAAACCTACGAGCAGTACTTC.

This clone was found once. V gene TRBV19 combines with J gene TRBJ1-2; 8 bases fit TRBD1. CDR3 length: 13 residues. Germline-derived CDR1 and CDR2 are LNHDA and SQIVND (reference sequence). J gave up 5 bases and V 5 bases, and 4 bases lay outside the gene matches. CDR3 protein: CASSPWTGYGYTF. The DNA for the CDR3 is TGTGCCAGTAGTCCCTGGACAGGGTATGGCTACACCTTC.

The chain uses TRBV5-8 and TRBJ1-1; D is uncertain. The V end lost 4 bases, the J end lost 2 bases, and 15 bases lay between the germline ends. The germline gives CDR1 SGHTS, CDR2 YDEGEE. CDR3 length equals 15 residues. The CDR3 sequence: CASSAPAGSNTEAFF. In DNA form, the CDR3 reads TGTGCCAGCAGCGCACCGGCGGGGTCCAACACTGAAGCTTTCTTT.

The rearrangement joins TRBV13 to TRBJ1-5; TRBD1 aligns across 7 bases. V lost 5 bases to trimming and J lost 2 bases; unmatched junction nucleotides: 12. Looked up from germline, CDR1 is PRHDT and CDR2 is FYEKMQ (reference sequence). The CDR3 length is 17 residues. In nucleotides, the CDR3 is TGTGCCAGCAGCATCCGGGACAGACCTCTACGCAATCAGCCCCAGCATTTT. It translates to CASSIRDRPLRNQPQHF.